This passage covers 28 T cell receptor beta chains from one sample sequenced in a study of control samples from healthy donors and cancer patients. Only in-frame clones appear in the TCRdb table, and some are missing; sequencing was by immunoSEQ multiplex PCR. The sample yields 170,000 or so clones, 90% seen once. The sequencing input was blood. These receptor sequences come from a woman aged 50 to 60 in good health.

The chain has TRBV6-5 and TRBJ1-4; tentative D call: TRBD1 (5 bases). V shed 2 bases and J shed 14 bases, with 15 bases lying between them. This CDR3 region has 13 residues. Per the germline V gene, CDR1 is MNHEY and CDR2 is SVGAGI. The CDR3 nucleotides are TGTGCCAGCAGTTACAAGGGGCCCGAGTGGCTGTTTTTT. Its translation is CASSYKGPEWLFF.

This chain uses TRBV7-3 with TRBJ2-2; the D gene could be TRBD1 or TRBD2 (5 bases each). Germline assignment: CDR1 SGHTA and CDR2 FQGTGA. Trimming removed 3 bases at V and 7 bases at J, with 9 bases between. This CDR3 contains 13 residues. DNA for the CDR3: TGTGCCAGCAGCTTGAAGAGGGGCGGGGAGCTGTTTTTT. This gives the protein CASSLKRGGELFF.

The J gene is TRBJ1-3, the V gene TRBV30; D unresolved. Trimming stripped 4 bases from V and 4 bases from J, with 11 bases between. In germline, CDR1 is GTSNPN, CDR2 SVGIG (reference sequence). CDR3 length: 13 amino acids. CDR3 protein: CAWTQEAGNTIYF. The CDR3 region has the DNA TGTGCCTGGACTCAGGAGGCCGGAAACACCATATATTTT.

This clone was detected once. The rearrangement joins TRBV5-1 to TRBJ1-4, with D possibly being TRBD1 (5 bases). The CDR3 totals 15 residues. Germline-derived CDR1 and CDR2 are SGHRS and YFSETQ. V dropped 0 bases and J dropped 8 bases, with 14 bases sitting between them. The CDR3: CASSLGGAGGEKLFF. CDR3 sequence (DNA): TGCGCCAGCAGCTTGGGAGGGGCCGGGGGAGAAAAACTGTTTTTT. Filled out from reference TRBV5-1 and TRBJ1-4, the complete variable domain reads KAGVTQTPRYLIKTRGQQVTLSCSPISGHRSVSWYQQTPGQGLQFLFEYFSETQRNKGNFPGRFSGRQFSNSRSEMNVSTLELGDSALYLCASSLGGAGGEKLFFGSGTQLSVL.

The V call is TRBV7-9, the J call TRBJ2-1; D uncertain. This CDR3 spans 13 amino acids. V was clipped by 6 bases and J by 4 bases, with 10 bases between them. From germline, CDR1 is SEHNR and CDR2 FQNEAQ (reference sequence). CDR3 in DNA: TGTGCCAGCAGGACCAACACTTACAATGAGCAGTTCTTC. As protein: CASRTNTYNEQFF.

CDR3 nucleotides: TGTGCCAGCAGTTTTTCCCTCGGCACCTATGACTATAATTCACCCCTCCACTTT. Translating gives CASSFSLGTYDYNSPLHF. J is TRBJ1-6 and V is TRBV27, with D unclear. CDR1 MNHEY and CDR2 SMNVEV come from the germline V gene (reference sequence). Deletions cut 3 bases from V and 3 bases from J, with 18 bases between. This CDR3 spans 18 amino acids.

This chain joins TRBV19 and TRBJ1-5, with D tentatively TRBD1 (5 bases). V shed 5 bases and J shed 5 bases, with 10 bases lying between them. The length of the CDR3 is 13 residues. Germline loops: CDR1 LNHDA, CDR2 SQIVND (reference sequence). CDR3 in amino acids: CASSLRGDQPQHF. The CDR3 DNA reads TGTGCCAGTAGTTTGAGGGGTGATCAGCCCCAGCATTTT.

The V call is TRBV4-3, the J call TRBJ2-3; maybe TRBD2 (7 bases). CDR3 size: 16 residues. Trimming left V 1 base short and J 5 bases short, with 16 bases between. CDR1 is LGHNA and CDR2 is YSLEER in the germline V gene. The CDR3 DNA follows: TGCGCCAGCAGCCAAGGGGGGGGCCAGGGAGGAGATACGCAGTATTTT. Encoded protein: CASSQGGGQGGDTQYF.

This clone was seen a single time. The chain combines TRBV6-5 with TRBJ1-2, with D possibly being TRBD1 (5 bases). The germline V and J ends were trimmed by 6 bases and 1 base, with 15 bases remaining between them. The CDR3 has 15 residues. From germline, CDR1 is MNHEY and CDR2 SVGAGI. CDR3 DNA: TGTGCCAGCAGGTGGAGGGCAGGGAATAACTATGGCTACACCTTC. Protein sequence: CASRWRAGNNYGYTF.

The chain employs TRBV10-3 and TRBJ1-2, with 9 bases that match TRBD1. Trimming removed 2 bases from V and 5 bases from J; junction bases left unmatched: 9. Per the germline V gene, CDR1 is ENHRY and CDR2 is SYGVKD. This CDR3 region has 16 residues. This chain's CDR3 is CAISETSGTGRYGYTF. As DNA, the CDR3 is TGTGCCATCAGTGAGACCTCCGGGACAGGGAGATATGGCTACACCTTC.

The chain links TRBV9 to TRBJ2-3; 8 nucleotides match TRBD2. There are 15 residues in the CDR3. V gave up 4 bases and J gave up 1 base; unmatched junction bases: 5. CDR1 SGDLS and CDR2 YYNGEE come from the germline V gene. The CDR3 coding sequence is TGTGCCAGCAGCTCTAGCGGGCGTCGCACAGATACGCAGTATTTT. Its translation: CASSSSGRRTDTQYF.

This chain connects TRBV29-1 to TRBJ2-3; 10 bases fit TRBD2. The CDR3 has 14 residues. Germline CDR1 is SQVTM and CDR2 is ANQGSEA. J was trimmed by 3 bases and V by 6 bases; bases with no gene match: 6. The CDR3, as DNA: TGCAGCGTGAGCGGGAGGGCCGTGACAGATACGCAGTATTTT. Translation: CSVSGRAVTDTQYF.

This clone appeared a single time. J is TRBJ2-7 and V is TRBV7-9; 10 nucleotides match TRBD1. The CDR3 is 16 residues long. Looked up from germline, CDR1 is SEHNR and CDR2 is FQNEAQ (reference sequence). V shed 5 bases, J shed 3 bases, and the junction held 10 bases outside the gene matches. CDR3 DNA: TGTGCCAGCAGCCCATCCCTAGGGACAGGGGACTACGAGCAGTACTTC. This sequence encodes CASSPSLGTGDYEQYF.

V gene TRBV13 combines with J gene TRBJ2-2, with 9 bases fitting TRBD2. This CDR3 is 18 amino acids long. Losses at the gene ends were 1 base for V and 0 bases for J; bases not matched to a gene: 6. CDR1 and CDR2 from the germline V gene are PRHDT and FYEKMQ (reference sequence). As DNA, the CDR3 is TGTGCCAGCAGCTTAGCGGTAGCGGGGGCCTCGAACACCGGGGAGCTGTTTTTT. Translating gives CASSLAVAGASNTGELFF. Full variable domain (outside the CDR3, taken from reference TRBV13 and TRBJ2-2): AAGVIQSPRHLIKEKRETATLKCYPIPRHDTVYWYQQGPGQDPQFLISFYEKMQSDKGSIPDRFSAQQFSDYHSELNMSSLELGDSALYFCASSLAVAGASNTGELFFGEGSRLTVL.

This clone was found once. This chain links TRBV4-1 with TRBJ2-2, with D perhaps assigned TRBD1 or TRBD2 (5 bases each). The length of the CDR3 is 13 residues. Trimming pared 8 bases from V and 6 bases from J, leaving 13 bases between. Germline loops: CDR1 MGHRA, CDR2 YSYEKL. In nucleotides, the CDR3 is TGCGCCAGCGACATTGGGGGTTCCGGGGAGCTGTTTTTT. Translated: CASDIGGSGELFF.

This clone occurred once. The same CDR3 can be traced to other DNA sequences in this sample. The chain couples TRBV5-1 to TRBJ2-5; D ambiguous. V was pared by 0 bases and J by 1 base, with 7 bases between. This CDR3 is 14 amino acids long. From germline, CDR1 is SGHRS and CDR2 YFSETQ. Written as DNA, the CDR3 is TGCGCCAGCAGCTTGGGTCACCTCCAAGAGACCCAGTACTTC. It codes for CASSLGHLQETQYF.

The V gene is TRBV12-3 or TRBV12-4, the J gene TRBJ1-5; D remains unclear. V was clipped by 6 bases and J by 4 bases, with 10 bases between them. CDR3 size: 13 residues. The CDR3 region is CASRTTANQPQHF. The CDR3 bases are TGTGCCAGCAGGACAACAGCAAATCAGCCCCAGCATTTT.

This chain connects TRBV7-2 to TRBJ2-1; possibly TRBD2 for D (6 bases). The CDR3 contains 15 residues. V lost 3 bases, J lost 8 bases, and 17 bases lay in between. Looked up from germline, CDR1 is SGHTA and CDR2 is FQGNSA. In nucleotides, the CDR3 is TGTGCCAGCAGCTTGGCGGGACCGCCGTGGGATGAGCAGTTCTTC. Its translation: CASSLAGPPWDEQFF.

This clone showed up just once. J is TRBJ2-6 and V is TRBV3-1 (or the pseudogene TRBV3-2); D uncertain. The CDR3 runs 15 residues. Trimming took 3 bases from V and 0 from J, leaving 6 bases between them. The V gene's germline CDR1 is LGHDT and CDR2 YNNKEL (reference sequence). CDR3 in amino acids: CASSHLGSGANVLTF. The CDR3 region has the DNA TGTGCCAGCAGCCACCTCGGCTCTGGGGCCAACGTCCTGACTTTC.

This chain connects TRBV6-6 to TRBJ2-3, with 11 bases that match TRBD2. From germline, CDR1 is MNHNY and CDR2 SVGAGI (reference sequence). This CDR3 comprises 15 residues. The trim removed 6 bases at V and 2 bases at J, leaving 4 bases unmatched. The CDR3 DNA follows: TGTGCCAGCAGGACTAGCGGGGCGTACACAGATACGCAGTATTTT. It translates to CASRTSGAYTDTQYF.

This chain joins TRBV4-1 and TRBJ1-1; 7 positions match TRBD1. The germline V gene encodes CDR1 MGHRA and CDR2 YSYEKL. This CDR3 is built from 13 residues. Unmatched junction bases numbered 5, after V lost 3 bases and J lost 7 bases. The CDR3, as DNA: TGCGCCAGCAGCCAGGCGACAGGGATTGAAGCTTTCTTT. This codes for CASSQATGIEAFF.

The CDR3 DNA sequence: TGTGCCAGCCGAGGACAGCCAGCAGGGAACACTGAAGCTTTCTTT. Protein: CASRGQPAGNTEAFF. The V and J genes are TRBV7-2 and TRBJ1-1, with a possible D match to TRBD1 (6 bases). Trimming pared 8 bases from V and 1 base from J, leaving 17 bases between. The germline V gene has CDR1 SGHTA and CDR2 FQGNSA. The CDR3 is 15 amino acids. Looking up the rest from reference TRBV7-2 and TRBJ1-1 gives the full variable domain: GAGVSQSPSNKVTEKGKDVELRCDPISGHTALYWYRQSLGQGLEFLIYFQGNSAPDKSGLPSDRFSAERTGGSVSTLTIQRTQQEDSAVYLCASRGQPAGNTEAFFGQGTRLTVV.

This clone was picked up a small number of times. The chain couples TRBV9 to TRBJ2-7, with 8 bases matching TRBD1. In germline, CDR1 is SGDLS, CDR2 YYNGEE. CDR3 length: 15 amino acids. With V trimmed by 4 bases and J by 1 base, 7 bases remained unmatched. The CDR3, as DNA: TGTGCCAGCAGCCCAAGACAGGGGCCTTCCTACGAGCAGTACTTC. Translated: CASSPRQGPSYEQYF. Full variable domain (rest looked up from reference TRBV9 and TRBJ2-7): DSGVTQTPKHLITATGQRVTLRCSPRSGDLSVYWYQQSLDQGLQFLIQYYNGEERAKGNILERFSAQQFPDLHSELNLSSLELGDSALYFCASSPRQGPSYEQYFGPGTRLTVT.

The rearrangement links TRBV5-1 to TRBJ1-4; weak D call: TRBD1 (5 bases). Per the germline V gene, CDR1 is SGHRS and CDR2 is YFSETQ. The CDR3 totals 14 residues. V lost 0 bases, J lost 4 bases, and 7 bases lay in between. The CDR3 is CASSLAGVNEKLFF. In DNA form, the CDR3 reads TGCGCCAGCAGCTTGGCGGGGGTTAATGAAAAACTGTTTTTT. Supplemented by reference TRBV5-1 and TRBJ1-4, the full variable domain reads KAGVTQTPRYLIKTRGQQVTLSCSPISGHRSVSWYQQTPGQGLQFLFEYFSETQRNKGNFPGRFSGRQFSNSRSEMNVSTLELGDSALYLCASSLAGVNEKLFFGSGTQLSVL.

The rearrangement uses TRBV19 and TRBJ2-2, with D possibly matching TRBD1 (6 bases). Germline CDR1 is LNHDA and CDR2 is SQIVND (reference sequence). V was cut by 4 bases and J by 1 base, with 7 bases left in between. The CDR3 spans 14 residues. Written as DNA, the CDR3 is TGTGCCAGTAGTAAGGGGGTGAACACCGGGGAGCTGTTTTTT. The encoded protein is CASSKGVNTGELFF.

This clone was observed a handful of times. The V and J genes are TRBV19 and TRBJ1-5; D might be TRBD1 (5 bases). Germline V CDR1 and CDR2: LNHDA, SQIVND (reference sequence). The CDR3 runs 14 residues. V was trimmed by 2 bases and J by 6 bases, leaving 11 bases between them. CDR3 nucleotides: TGTGCCAGTAGTATACAGGGCATGGGTCAGCCCCAGCATTTT. Protein sequence: CASSIQGMGQPQHF. The full variable domain, its missing parts supplied by reference TRBV19 and TRBJ1-5, is DGGITQSPKYLFRKEGQNVTLSCEQNLNHDAMYWYRQDPGQGLRLIYYSQIVNDFQKGDIAEGYSVSREKKESFPLTVTSAQKNPTAFYLCASSIQGMGQPQHFGDGTRLSIL.

CDR3 in DNA: TGTGCCAGTACTCCGGGTCGGGGAAGAGGAATGGCTGAAGCTTTCTTT. Its protein product is CASTPGRGRGMAEAFF. The chain uses TRBV19 and TRBJ1-1; the D is unclear. There are 16 residues in the CDR3. Germline CDR1 and CDR2: LNHDA and SQIVND (reference sequence). Trimming removed 7 bases from V and 6 bases from J, with 24 bases in between.

The chain links TRBV9 to TRBJ2-3; possibly TRBD2 for D (7 bases). Germline CDR1 and CDR2: SGDLS and YYNGEE. This CDR3 is 15 amino acids long. V lost 3 bases to trimming and J lost 3 bases, with 14 bases between them. CDR3 DNA sequence: TGTGCCAGCAGCGCCCGGGGGGCCGCTACAGATACGCAGTATTTT. As protein: CASSARGAATDTQYF.